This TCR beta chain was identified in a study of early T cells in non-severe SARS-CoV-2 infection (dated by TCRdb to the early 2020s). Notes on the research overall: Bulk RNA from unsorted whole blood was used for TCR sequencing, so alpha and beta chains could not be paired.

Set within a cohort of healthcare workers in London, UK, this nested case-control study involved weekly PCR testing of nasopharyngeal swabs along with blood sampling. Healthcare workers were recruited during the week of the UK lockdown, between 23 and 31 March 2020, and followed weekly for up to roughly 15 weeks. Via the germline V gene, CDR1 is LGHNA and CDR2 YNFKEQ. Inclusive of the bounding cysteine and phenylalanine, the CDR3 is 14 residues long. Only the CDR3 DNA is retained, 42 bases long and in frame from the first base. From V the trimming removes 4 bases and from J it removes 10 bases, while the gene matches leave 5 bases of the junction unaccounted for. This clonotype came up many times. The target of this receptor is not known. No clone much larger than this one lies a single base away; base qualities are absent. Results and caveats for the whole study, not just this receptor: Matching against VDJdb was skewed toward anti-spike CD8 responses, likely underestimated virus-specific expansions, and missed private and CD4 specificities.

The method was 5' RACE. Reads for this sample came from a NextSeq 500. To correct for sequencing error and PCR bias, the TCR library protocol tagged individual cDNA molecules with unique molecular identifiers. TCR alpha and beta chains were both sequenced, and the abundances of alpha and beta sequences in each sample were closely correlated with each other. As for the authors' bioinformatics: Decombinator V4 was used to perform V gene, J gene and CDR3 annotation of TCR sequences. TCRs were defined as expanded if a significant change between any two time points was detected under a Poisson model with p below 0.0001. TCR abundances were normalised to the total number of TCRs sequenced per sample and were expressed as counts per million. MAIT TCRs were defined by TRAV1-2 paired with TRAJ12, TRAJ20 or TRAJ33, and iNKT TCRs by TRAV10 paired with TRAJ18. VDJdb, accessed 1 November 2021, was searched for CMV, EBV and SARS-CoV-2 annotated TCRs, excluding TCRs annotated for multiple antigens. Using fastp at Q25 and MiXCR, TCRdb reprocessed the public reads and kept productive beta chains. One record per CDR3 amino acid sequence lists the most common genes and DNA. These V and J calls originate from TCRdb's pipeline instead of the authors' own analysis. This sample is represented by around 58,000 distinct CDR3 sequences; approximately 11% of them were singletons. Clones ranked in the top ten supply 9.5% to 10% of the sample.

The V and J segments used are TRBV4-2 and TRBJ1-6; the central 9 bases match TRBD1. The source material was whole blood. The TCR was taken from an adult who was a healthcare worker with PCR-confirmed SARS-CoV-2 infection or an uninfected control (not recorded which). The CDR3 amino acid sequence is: CASSPGTGSSPLHF. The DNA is TGTGCCAGCAGCCCCGGGACAGGGTCATCACCCCTCCACTTT.